The following is a T cell receptor (beta chain) sequence with its context. These data originate in a study of glioma-infiltrating T cells after dendritic cell vaccination. As for the study in general: Patients received autologous tumor lysate-pulsed dendritic cell vaccination between about 2002 and 2013.

Trimming removed 0 bases from V and 1 base from J, with 6 bases in between. The CDR3 consists of 14 residues. CDR1 and CDR2 from the germline V gene are LGHNA and YNFKEQ. Amplification used 60 V beta primers and 13 J beta primers. Sequencing used immunoSEQ multiplex PCR; TCRdb keeps in-frame clones, though not all of them. The sample consists of 99,000 or so clones, approximately 80% of them appearing once. Time point given: after dendritic cell vaccination, including at tumor progression/relapse. This receptor was identified in a human donor with glioblastoma. The genes are TRBV4-2 and TRBJ1-1; D unresolved. The sequences come from blood, collected after dendritic cell vaccination. CDR3 nucleotides: TGTGCCAGCAGCCAAGACCGGGGGAACACTGAAGCTTTCTTT. Encoded protein: CASSQDRGNTEAFF.